This TCR beta chain was recorded in a study of blood T cell repertoires in COVID-19. Trimming cost V 5 bases and J 5 bases, with 12 bases left between them. Per the germline V gene, CDR1 is GTSNPN and CDR2 is SVGIG (reference sequence). The length of the CDR3 is 13 residues. Authors' analysis steps: Using reference gene primer amplification, nucleated cell counts were estimated. Assay: immunoSEQ multiplex PCR; the TCRdb copy retains only in-frame clones and omits some. V and J calls and clone size come straight from that table; D and trimming were deduced from the DNA. The table records a few hundred thousand clones, roughly 85% of them present only once.

Sequenced input: peripheral blood. The source is a woman under 30 with acute or convalescent COVID-19. This chain links TRBV30 with TRBJ2-2, with D hard to call. The CDR3 DNA sequence: TGTGCCTGGTCCGCGCTAGAGACCGGGGAGCTGTTTTTT. It translates to CAWSALETGELFF.